A single sample is the source of the 23 T cell receptor beta chains below, sequenced in a study of identifying expanded T cells in peripheral blood. Repertoires were generated with immunoSEQ multiplex PCR, while TCRdb's copy carries only in-frame clones and drops some. The sample carries tens of thousands of clones, 84% recorded once. The sample consisted of blood. The origin of the receptors is a person aged 18 to 69 in good health.

The J gene is TRBJ2-2, the V gene TRBV6-6; TRBD1 is a possible D gene (6 bases). Germline assignment: CDR1 MNHNY and CDR2 SVGAGI (reference sequence). CDR3 length: 16 amino acids. Trimming removed 2 bases at V and 7 bases at J, with 17 bases between. The CDR3 sequence is CASSYVGAGDDGELFF. In DNA, the CDR3 is TGTGCCAGCAGTTACGTCGGGGCAGGGGACGACGGGGAGCTGTTTTTT.

V gene TRBV6-5 combines with J gene TRBJ1-2; tentative D call: TRBD1 (5 bases). The CDR3 has 14 amino acids. CDR1 and CDR2 (germline): MNHEY, SVGAGI. V was cut by 2 bases and J by 3 bases, with 10 bases left in between. The CDR3 loop is CASSYPPGDYGYTF. The CDR3 DNA sequence: TGTGCCAGCAGTTACCCCCCGGGGGACTATGGCTACACCTTC.

The V gene is TRBV28, the J gene TRBJ2-1; no clear D gene. This CDR3 has 13 residues. V was pared by 3 bases and J by 6 bases, with 9 bases between. Per germline, CDR1 MDHEN and CDR2 SYDVKM. CDR3 sequence: CASSLGWVNEQFF. The CDR3 coding sequence is TGTGCCAGCAGTTTGGGGTGGGTCAATGAGCAGTTCTTC.

The chain links TRBV7-2 to TRBJ1-1; no definite D call. The germline V gene has CDR1 SGHTA and CDR2 FQGNSA. The CDR3 length is 13 residues. V dropped 4 bases and J dropped 0 bases, with 6 bases sitting between them. CDR3 bases: TGTGCCAGCAGCTCTGGGGTGAACACTGAAGCTTTCTTT. Its translation is CASSSGVNTEAFF.

This chain links TRBV19 with TRBJ1-5; D is unclear. V lost 3 bases and J 2 bases, leaving 14 bases between the germline ends. This CDR3 spans 16 amino acids. The germline V gene encodes CDR1 LNHDA and CDR2 SQIVND (reference sequence). The CDR3 sequence is CASSIMAGLGNQPQHF. CDR3 nucleotides: TGTGCCAGTAGTATTATGGCAGGCTTGGGCAATCAGCCCCAGCATTTT.

The chain combines TRBV4-2 with TRBJ2-1; TRBD1 matches at 11 bases. J lost 8 bases, V lost 11 bases, and 8 bases had no gene match. The CDR3 extends over 13 amino acids. From germline, CDR1 is LGHNA and CDR2 YNFKEQ. CDR3 DNA: TGTGCCGCTGGGACAGGGGGTGGAGATGAGCAGTTCTTC. Protein product: CAAGTGGGDEQFF.

V usage is TRBV6-5 and J usage is TRBJ2-3; D is ambiguous. The CDR3 has 11 residues. V was shortened by 2 bases and J by 6 bases, with 3 bases between the two germline ends. CDR1 is MNHEY and CDR2 is SVGAGI in the germline V gene. Written as DNA, the CDR3 is TGTGCCAGCAGTTACCTCGATACGCAGTATTTT. As protein: CASSYLDTQYF.

This chain links TRBV28 with TRBJ1-2; perhaps TRBD1 as D (5 bases). Germline V lookup: CDR1 MDHEN, CDR2 SYDVKM. The CDR3 consists of 13 residues. V was cut by 7 bases and J by 8 bases, with 17 bases left in between. The CDR3 DNA reads TGTGCCAGCACCCCCCCCGGGGCGCGAGGCTACACCTTC. Translation: CASTPPGARGYTF.

The DNA for the CDR3 is TGCGCCAGCAGCCGGATAACAGCGAAAATGAACACTGAAGCTTTCTTT. Its translation is CASSRITAKMNTEAFF. The rearrangement joins TRBV5-1 to TRBJ1-1; D ambiguous. The germline gives CDR1 SGHRS, CDR2 YFSETQ. The V and J ends lost 4 bases and 0 bases respectively, with 16 bases between them. This CDR3 is built from 16 residues. The variable domain in full, with the rest retrieved from reference TRBV5-1 and TRBJ1-1, is KAGVTQTPRYLIKTRGQQVTLSCSPISGHRSVSWYQQTPGQGLQFLFEYFSETQRNKGNFPGRFSGRQFSNSRSEMNVSTLELGDSALYLCASSRITAKMNTEAFFGQGTRLTVV.

The V gene is TRBV7-2, the J gene TRBJ2-3, with 9 bases matching TRBD2. Germline trimming cut 3 bases from V and 5 bases from J; bases unmatched to any gene: 6. The germline gives CDR1 SGHTA, CDR2 FQGNSA. This CDR3 comprises 15 residues. The CDR3 DNA sequence: TGTGCCAGCAGCTTGTATCTAGCGGGACAAGATACGCAGTATTTT. Protein sequence: CASSLYLAGQDTQYF.

This clone was counted a single time. The chain has TRBV6-1 and TRBJ1-4; D is possibly TRBD1 (5 bases). V was shortened by 2 bases and J by 4 bases, with 23 bases between the two germline ends. There are 19 residues in the CDR3. CDR1 is MNHNS, CDR2 SASEGT, per germline. The CDR3 sequence is CASSEPGRRGRNLNEKLFF. Here the CDR3 DNA reads TGTGCCAGCAGTGAACCCGGGCGCCGGGGCCGTAACCTTAATGAAAAACTGTTTTTT.

The table lists this clone with a count of one. The rearrangement joins TRBV10-1 to TRBJ2-3, with D tentatively TRBD1 or TRBD2 (5 bases each). CDR1 is WNHNN and CDR2 is SYGVQD in the germline V gene (reference sequence). This CDR3 is 14 amino acids long. Trimming left V 6 bases short and J 0 bases short, with 10 bases between. CDR3 sequence (DNA): TGCGCCAGCAGAAGCCGGGACAGCACAGATACGCAGTATTTT. As protein: CASRSRDSTDTQYF.

The chain combines TRBV27 with TRBJ1-1; no clear D gene. Trimming took off 0 bases at V and 1 base at J, with 3 bases between the two ends. CDR3 length: 13 amino acids. The germline CDR1 and CDR2 sequences are MNHEY and SMNVEV (reference sequence). The CDR3 spells CASSLSRNTEAFF. For the CDR3, the DNA is TGTGCCAGCAGTTTATCCAGGAACACTGAAGCTTTCTTT.

The J gene is TRBJ1-1, the V gene TRBV11-3; D not certain. Per germline, CDR1 SGHNT and CDR2 YENEEA. V shed 1 base and J shed 6 bases, with 9 bases lying between them. The CDR3 contains 13 residues. The CDR3 protein is CASSLGGGSEAFF. DNA of the CDR3: TGTGCCAGCAGCTTAGGGGGTGGGTCTGAAGCTTTCTTT.

The table lists this clone with a count of one. The rearrangement links TRBV7-2 to TRBJ1-2; 7 bases are a match to TRBD1. Germline assignment: CDR1 SGHTA and CDR2 FQGNSA. The CDR3 is 12 amino acids. V lost 5 bases and J lost 8; bases outside the gene matches: 5. The CDR3 coding sequence is TGTGCCAGCAGCGCAGACAGGGTAGGCTACACCTTC. It is translated as CASSADRVGYTF.

This chain uses TRBV28 with TRBJ2-7, with a possible D match to TRBD2 (6 bases). The V gene's germline CDR1 is MDHEN and CDR2 SYDVKM. V was shortened by 2 bases and J by 6 bases, with 20 bases between the two germline ends. CDR3 length: 16 amino acids. CDR3 sequence reads: CASSLPGTPLLAEQYF. The DNA for the CDR3 is TGTGCCAGCAGTTTACCAGGGACTCCGTTACTAGCCGAGCAGTACTTC.

Note on this clone: The same CDR3 is also encoded by other DNA sequences in this sample. The chain couples TRBV5-6 to TRBJ2-5; unclear D gene. The CDR3 consists of 13 residues. The V end lost 0 bases, the J end lost 4 bases, and 7 bases lay between the germline ends. The germline gives CDR1 SGHDT, CDR2 YYEEEE. The DNA of the CDR3 is TGTGCCAGCAGCTTGGCCGTGGGAGAGACCCAGTACTTC. Its protein product is CASSLAVGETQYF.

In this sample, this clone turned up a few times. The chain has TRBV29-1 and TRBJ2-7; D could derive from TRBD1 or TRBD2 (6 bases each). Looked up from germline, CDR1 is SQVTM and CDR2 is ANQGSEA. V was shortened by 3 bases and J by 3 bases, with 12 bases between the two germline ends. The CDR3 has 13 residues. The CDR3 loop is CSVDSGAGYEQYF. CDR3 nucleotides: TGCAGCGTTGACTCGGGGGCAGGCTACGAGCAGTACTTC.

The chain uses TRBV28 and TRBJ2-5, with 8 bases identical to TRBD2. The CDR3 has 16 amino acids. Germline assignment: CDR1 MDHEN and CDR2 SYDVKM. The trim removed 5 bases at V and 5 bases at J, leaving 13 bases unmatched. CDR3 residues: CASSPSLAEIRETQYF. The CDR3 DNA sequence: TGTGCCAGCAGTCCCTCACTAGCGGAGATTCGTGAGACCCAGTACTTC. Based on the CDR3 plus reference TRBV28 and TRBJ2-5, the full variable domain is DVKVTQSSRYLVKRTGEKVFLECVQDMDHENMFWYRQDPGLGLRLIYFSYDVKMKEKGDIPEGYSVSREKKERFSLILESASTNQTSMYLCASSPSLAEIRETQYFGPGTRLLVL.

V and J are TRBV7-9 and TRBJ2-5; D may be TRBD1 or TRBD2 (6 bases each). Germline loops: CDR1 SEHNR, CDR2 FQNEAQ (reference sequence). The CDR3 is made up of 13 amino acids. V was clipped by 0 bases and J by 5 bases, with 7 bases between them. The CDR3: CASSLAGGETQYF. The CDR3, as DNA: TGTGCCAGCAGCTTAGCAGGGGGGGAGACCCAGTACTTC.

V gene TRBV7-2 combines with J gene TRBJ2-1, with a weak D call TRBD2 (6 bases). The CDR3 runs to 16 residues. Per the germline V gene, CDR1 is SGHTA and CDR2 is FQGNSA. V was pared by 3 bases and J by 2 bases, with 14 bases between. CDR3 loop: CASSFPTTRTYNEQFF. The CDR3 DNA reads as TGTGCCAGCAGCTTCCCGACGACTAGAACCTACAATGAGCAGTTCTTC.

The chain couples TRBV20-1 to TRBJ1-1; no definite D call. Per the germline V gene, CDR1 is DFQATT and CDR2 is SNEGSKA (reference sequence). V dropped 8 bases and J dropped 8 bases, with 12 bases sitting between them. The CDR3 is 10 amino acids. The CDR3 loop reads CSQSRAEAFF. CDR3 nucleotide sequence: TGCAGTCAATCAAGGGCCGAAGCTTTCTTT.

The rearrangement uses TRBV28 and TRBJ2-7, with TRBD2 identical over 11 bases. Germline CDR1 and CDR2: MDHEN and SYDVKM. The CDR3 length is 17 residues. V gave up 3 bases and J gave up 4 bases; unmatched junction bases: 11. This chain's CDR3 is CASSLQGSSGRVYEQYF. CDR3 nucleotide sequence: TGTGCCAGCAGTTTGCAGGGGAGTAGCGGGAGGGTGTACGAGCAGTACTTC.